This T cell receptor beta chain stems from a study of cytomegalovirus exposure and HLA in healthy donors. Primers included in the PCR were 60 Vbeta and 13 Jbeta primers. Using immunoSEQ multiplex PCR, the repertoire was profiled, and TCRdb retains in-frame clones only, with some absent. The sample has fewer than 150,000 clones; 70% to 75% are singletons. Trimming took off 4 bases at V and 2 bases at J, with 11 bases between the two ends. Germline V gene sequence: CDR1 SGHTA, CDR2 FQGTGA. This CDR3 region has 14 residues. This chain uses TRBV7-3 with TRBJ1-1; possible D gene TRBD1, 5 bases. This TCR derives from a man younger than 45 in good health and CMV-seronegative. The sequenced material came from PBMCs. DNA of the CDR3: TGTGCCAGCAGCTCCCGTGACAGAAACACTGAAGCTTTCTTT. It specifies CASSSRDRNTEAFF.